The T cell receptor beta chain described here comes from a study of shared clonotypes between healthy human individuals. Study context: Each donor contributed plates that comprised three CD4 naive, three CD4 memory, two CD8 naive and one CD8 memory.

Germline V CDR1 and CDR2: GTSNPN, SVGIG (reference sequence). The length of the CDR3 is 13 residues. Trimming removed 3 bases from V and 4 bases from J, with 10 bases in between. As handled by the study authors: Filtering differed since immunoSEQ provided only junctions, with no quality scores. The table came from immunoSEQ multiplex PCR; TCRdb's copy has only in-frame clones and leaves some out. The V and J calls and clone size were taken over from that table, and D and trimming were inferred from the DNA. The sample has 2.3 million or so clones, approximately 93% seen once. Findings and limits, study-wide: Sorted-subset samples were not fully sequenced, rarefaction indicated.

Worth noting for this clone: As yet, its antigen is unknown.

Sequencing was done on a sample of naive CD4+ T cells from PBMCs. Subset noted: CD45RA+ positively selected. This TCR was recovered from a man in his late teens or twenties in good health. Some clones in this sample may be carry-over from other donors' samples. The rearrangement joins TRBV30 to TRBJ1-5; no definite D call. CDR3 bases: TGTGCCTGGAGCCCCCTGAGGAATCAGCCCCAGCATTTT. This encodes CAWSPLRNQPQHF.